This T cell receptor beta chain originates from a study of OX40 agonist ivuxolimab in advanced cancers. This table comes from immunoSEQ multiplex PCR, and its TCRdb copy is limited to in-frame clones, with some not included. The sample consists of around 79,000 clones, 86% of them appearing once. This sequence originates from an adult with an advanced solid tumor such as melanoma, head and neck, liver or kidney cancer. Sample: CD4+ or CD8+ T cells sorted from blood, taken in a trial of the OX40 agonist ivuxolimab.

CDR3 protein: CASSRDRGIDTQYF. In DNA, the CDR3 is TGTGCCAGCAGCCGGGACAGGGGTATAGATACGCAGTATTTT. The chain links TRBV7-2 to TRBJ2-3, with 10 bases identical to TRBD1. Looked up from germline, CDR1 is SGHTA and CDR2 is FQGNSA. The junction had 4 bases not matched to a gene; V was cut back by 5 bases and J by 5 bases. The CDR3 is 14 amino acids.